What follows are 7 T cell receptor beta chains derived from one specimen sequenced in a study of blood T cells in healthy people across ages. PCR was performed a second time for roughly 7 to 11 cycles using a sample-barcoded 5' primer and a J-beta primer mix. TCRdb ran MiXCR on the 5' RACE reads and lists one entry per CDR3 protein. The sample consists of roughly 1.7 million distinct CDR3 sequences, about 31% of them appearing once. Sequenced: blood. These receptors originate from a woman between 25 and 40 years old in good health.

The CDR3 is CAWRSGTGAPGYTF. In DNA, the CDR3 is TGTGCCTGGAGGTCTGGGACAGGGGCCCCTGGCTACACCTTC. The chain couples TRBV30 to TRBJ1-2, with 10 bases fitting TRBD1. The trim removed 3 bases at V and 7 bases at J, leaving 8 bases unmatched. Germline CDR1 is GTSNPN and CDR2 is SVGIG (reference sequence). This CDR3 region has 14 residues. The variable domain in full, with the rest retrieved from reference TRBV30 and TRBJ1-2, is SQTIHQWPATLVQPVGSPLSLECTVEGTSNPNLYWYRQAAGRGLQLLFYSVGIGQISSEVPQNLSASRPQDRQFILSSKKLLLSDSGFYLCAWRSGTGAPGYTFGSGTRLTVV.

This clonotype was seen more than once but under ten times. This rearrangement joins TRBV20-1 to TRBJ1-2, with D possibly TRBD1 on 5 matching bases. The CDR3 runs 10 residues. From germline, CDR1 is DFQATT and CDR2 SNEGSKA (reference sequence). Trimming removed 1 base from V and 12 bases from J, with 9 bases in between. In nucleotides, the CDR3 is TGCAGTGCTAGAGGGGTGGACAACACCTTC. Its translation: CSARGVDNTF.

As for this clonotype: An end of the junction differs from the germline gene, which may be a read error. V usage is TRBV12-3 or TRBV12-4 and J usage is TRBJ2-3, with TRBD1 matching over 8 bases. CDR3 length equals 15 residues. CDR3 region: CASTMDRATGDAQYF. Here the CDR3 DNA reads TGTGCCAGCACCATGGACAGGGCGACGGGAGATGCGCAGTATTTT.

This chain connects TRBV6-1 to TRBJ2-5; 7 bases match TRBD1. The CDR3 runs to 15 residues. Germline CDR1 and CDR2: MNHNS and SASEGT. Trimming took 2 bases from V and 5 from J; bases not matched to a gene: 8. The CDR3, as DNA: TGTGCCAGCAGTGAATGGGTGACAGGGTCCGAGACCCAGTACTTC. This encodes CASSEWVTGSETQYF.

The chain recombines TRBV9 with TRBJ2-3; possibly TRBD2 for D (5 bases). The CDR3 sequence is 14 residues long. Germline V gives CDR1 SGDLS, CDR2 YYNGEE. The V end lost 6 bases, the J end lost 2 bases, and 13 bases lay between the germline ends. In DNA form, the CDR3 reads TGTGCCAGCAACACATACGGACTCACAGATACGCAGTATTTT. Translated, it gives CASNTYGLTDTQYF.

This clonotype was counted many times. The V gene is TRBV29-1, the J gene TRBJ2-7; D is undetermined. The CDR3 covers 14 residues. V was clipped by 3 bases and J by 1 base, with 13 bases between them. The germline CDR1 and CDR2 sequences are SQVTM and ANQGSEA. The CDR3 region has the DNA TGCAGCGTTGAGGCATACGGGCGATCCTACGAGCAGTACTTC. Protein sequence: CSVEAYGRSYEQYF.

This chain's CDR3 is CASSPGPSQPQHF. In DNA, the CDR3 is TGTGCCAGCAGCCCGGGGCCGAGTCAGCCCCAGCATTTT. The rearrangement uses TRBV12-3 or TRBV12-4 and TRBJ1-5; weak D call: TRBD1 (5 bases). V shed 6 bases and J shed 6 bases, with 12 bases lying between them. The CDR3 length is 13 residues.